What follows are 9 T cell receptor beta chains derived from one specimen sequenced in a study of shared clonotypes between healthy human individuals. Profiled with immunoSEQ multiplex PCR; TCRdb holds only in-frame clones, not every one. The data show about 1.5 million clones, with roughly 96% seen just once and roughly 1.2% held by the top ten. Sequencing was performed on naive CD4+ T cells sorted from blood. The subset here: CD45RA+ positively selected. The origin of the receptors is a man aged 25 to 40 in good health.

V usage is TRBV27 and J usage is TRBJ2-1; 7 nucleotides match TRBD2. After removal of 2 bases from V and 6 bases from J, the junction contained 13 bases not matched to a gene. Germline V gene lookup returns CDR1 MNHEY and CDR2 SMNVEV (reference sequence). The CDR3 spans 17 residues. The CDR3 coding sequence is TGTGCCAGCAGTTTAAGTGGCGGGAGCACTCTTGCCAATGAGCAGTTCTTC. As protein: CASSLSGGSTLANEQFF.

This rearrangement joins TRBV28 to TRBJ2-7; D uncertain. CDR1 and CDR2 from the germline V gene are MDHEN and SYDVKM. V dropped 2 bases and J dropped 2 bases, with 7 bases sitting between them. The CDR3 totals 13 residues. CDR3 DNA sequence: TGTGCCAGCAGTTTACGTCAGACCTACGAGCAGTACTTC. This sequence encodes CASSLRQTYEQYF.

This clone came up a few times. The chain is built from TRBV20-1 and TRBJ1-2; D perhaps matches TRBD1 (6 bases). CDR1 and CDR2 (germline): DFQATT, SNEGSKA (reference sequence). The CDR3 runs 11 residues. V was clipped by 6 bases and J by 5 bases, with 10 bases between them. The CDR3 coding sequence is TGCAGTGCCAGGACAGATTATGGCTACACCTTC. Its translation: CSARTDYGYTF.

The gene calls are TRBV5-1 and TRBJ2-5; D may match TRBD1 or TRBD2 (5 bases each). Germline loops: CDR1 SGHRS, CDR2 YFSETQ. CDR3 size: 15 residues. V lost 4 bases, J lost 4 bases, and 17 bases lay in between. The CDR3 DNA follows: TGCGCCAGCAGCGTTACCGGGACCGTGCTAGAGACCCAGTACTTC. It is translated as CASSVTGTVLETQYF. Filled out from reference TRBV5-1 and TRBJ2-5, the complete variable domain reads KAGVTQTPRYLIKTRGQQVTLSCSPISGHRSVSWYQQTPGQGLQFLFEYFSETQRNKGNFPGRFSGRQFSNSRSEMNVSTLELGDSALYLCASSVTGTVLETQYFGPGTRLLVL.

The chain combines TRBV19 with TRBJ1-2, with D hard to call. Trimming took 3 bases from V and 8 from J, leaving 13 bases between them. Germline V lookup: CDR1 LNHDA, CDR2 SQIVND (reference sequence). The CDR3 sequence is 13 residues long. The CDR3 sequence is CASSMRVRRGYTF. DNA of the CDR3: TGTGCCAGTAGTATGAGGGTCAGAAGGGGCTACACCTTC. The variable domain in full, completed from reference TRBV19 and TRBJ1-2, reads DGGITQSPKYLFRKEGQNVTLSCEQNLNHDAMYWYRQDPGQGLRLIYYSQIVNDFQKGDIAEGYSVSREKKESFPLTVTSAQKNPTAFYLCASSMRVRRGYTFGSGTRLTVV.

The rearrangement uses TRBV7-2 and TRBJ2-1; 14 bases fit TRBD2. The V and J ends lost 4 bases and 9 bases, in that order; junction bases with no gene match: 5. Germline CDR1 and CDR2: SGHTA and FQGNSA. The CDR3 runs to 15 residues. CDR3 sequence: CASSSGTSGSGEQFF. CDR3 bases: TGTGCCAGCAGCTCCGGGACTAGCGGGAGTGGTGAGCAGTTCTTC. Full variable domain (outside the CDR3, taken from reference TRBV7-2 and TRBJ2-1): GAGVSQSPSNKVTEKGKDVELRCDPISGHTALYWYRQSLGQGLEFLIYFQGNSAPDKSGLPSDRFSAERTGGSVSTLTIQRTQQEDSAVYLCASSSGTSGSGEQFFGPGTRLTVL.

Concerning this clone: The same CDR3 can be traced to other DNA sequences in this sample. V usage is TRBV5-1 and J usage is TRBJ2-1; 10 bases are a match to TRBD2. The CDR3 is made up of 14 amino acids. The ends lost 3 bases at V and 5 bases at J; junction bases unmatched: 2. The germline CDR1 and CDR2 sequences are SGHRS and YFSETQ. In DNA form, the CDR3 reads TGCGCCAGCAGCTCTAGCGGGAGCCACAATGAGCAGTTCTTC. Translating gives CASSSSGSHNEQFF.

CDR3 nucleotide sequence: TGTGCCAGCAGCTTTTCCGGGAGGGGAGGTGATACGCAGTATTTT. Translated, it gives CASSFSGRGGDTQYF. V is TRBV11-2 and J is TRBJ2-3; 8 nucleotides match TRBD2. V gave up 3 bases and J gave up 6 bases; unmatched junction bases: 8. CDR3 length equals 15 residues. Germline V gene lookup returns CDR1 SGHAT and CDR2 FQNNGV.

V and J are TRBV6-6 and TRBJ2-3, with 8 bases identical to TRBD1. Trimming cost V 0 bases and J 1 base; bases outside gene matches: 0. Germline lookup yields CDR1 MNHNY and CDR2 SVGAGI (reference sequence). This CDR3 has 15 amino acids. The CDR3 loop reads CASSYSDRGTDTQYF. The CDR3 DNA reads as TGTGCCAGCAGTTACTCGGACAGGGGCACAGATACGCAGTATTTT.